One and the same sample provided the 5 T cell receptor beta chains below, sequenced in a study of blood T cells in healthy people across ages. Together with a sample-barcoded 5' primer, a J-beta primer mix was included in a second PCR lasting about 6 to 11 cycles. TCRdb analysed the 5' RACE reads with MiXCR anew, one entry per CDR3 protein. The sample holds 700,000 to 950,000 distinct CDR3 sequences, 43% seen once. Sequencing used blood. The receptors were sampled from a woman aged 55-75 years in good health.

The chain carries TRBV20-1 and TRBJ2-1; a weak D match, TRBD1 (7 bases). CDR3 length: 13 amino acids. Germline V lookup: CDR1 DFQATT, CDR2 SNEGSKA (reference sequence). V lost 6 bases, J lost 5 bases, and 14 bases lay in between. The CDR3 region has the DNA TGCAGTGCGGGGGGACAGTTCGACAATGAGCAGTTCTTC. Encoded protein: CSAGGQFDNEQFF.

V usage is TRBV12-3 or TRBV12-4 and J usage is TRBJ1-1, with TRBD1 matching over 9 bases. CDR3 size: 15 residues. Unmatched junction bases numbered 10, after V lost 7 bases and J lost 4 bases. The CDR3 region has the DNA TGTGCCAGCAACCTTGGGGGGGACAGGGCCACTGAAGCTTTCTTT. Encoded protein: CASNLGGDRATEAFF.

The chain joins TRBV20-1 to TRBJ2-1, with D tentatively TRBD1 (5 bases). There are 14 residues in the CDR3. Germline V gives CDR1 DFQATT, CDR2 SNEGSKA (reference sequence). With 3 bases removed from V and 4 bases from J, the gap between germline ends came to 13 bases. CDR3 nucleotide sequence: TGCAGTGCTAGGGCCAGGGTGCCTTACAATGAGCAGTTCTTC. Translated: CSARARVPYNEQFF.

The chain links TRBV3-1 to TRBJ1-1; TRBD1 aligns across 10 bases. Trimming removed 0 bases from V and 4 bases from J; junction bases left unmatched: 8. Germline V CDR1 and CDR2: LGHDT, YNNKEL (reference sequence). CDR3 length: 17 residues. CDR3 in amino acids: CASSQDLGTGVITEAFF. Written as DNA, the CDR3 is TGTGCCAGCAGCCAAGATCTAGGGACAGGGGTTATCACTGAAGCTTTCTTT.

The chain couples TRBV5-1 to TRBJ2-3, with D maybe TRBD1 (5 bases). Trimming took 0 bases from V and 5 from J, leaving 13 bases between them. The CDR3 spans 15 residues. The germline CDR1 and CDR2 sequences are SGHRS and YFSETQ. CDR3 bases: TGCGCCAGCAGCTTGGGGGGCGGAGAACGAGATACGCAGTATTTT. Its translation is CASSLGGGERDTQYF.